This is a list of T cell receptor delta chains from one sample in a study of gamma-delta T cells after stem cell transplantation. TCRdb re-processed the RT-PCR reads via CATT. The sample includes roughly 2,500 delta-chain clones, approximately 7.7% of them seen just once. Sequenced: gamma-delta T cells. Receptors originate from a human donor. It is not recorded whose cells these are; they may come from a transplant donor. Each CDR3 is given with its conserved first and last residue. Fields, in order: D gene, V gene, clone size, J gene, CDR3 protein, CDR3 DNA. D genes are given only for firm matches. Clone size is not always given. Where it is, it says once, few, many or a class for expanded clones.

D: NA; V: TRDV2; size: medium-sized; J: TRDJ1; CDR3: CACDTVGLRGTDKLIF; DNA: TGTGCCTGTGACACCGTGGGACTAAGGGGCACCGATAAACTCATCTTT
D: TRDD3; V: TRDV2; size: medium-sized; J: TRDJ1; CDR3: CACEALGEPSYYTDKLIF; DNA: TGTGCCTGTGAGGCCCTGGGGGAGCCTTCTTATTACACCGATAAACTCATCTTT
D: TRDD3; V: TRDV2; size: large; J: TRDJ1; CDR3: CACDPATGGYRHLTEGNKLIF; DNA: TGTGCCTGTGACCCCGCTACTGGGGGATATCGACATCTGACCGAGGGCAATAAACTCATCTTT
D: TRDD3; V: TRDV2; size: large; J: TRDJ1; CDR3: CACDPLLGDTRKLIF; DNA: TGTGCCTGTGACCCTCTACTGGGGGATACGCGGAAACTCATCTTT
D: TRDD3; V: TRDV2; size: medium-sized; J: TRDJ2; CDR3: CACDPLNLGAALTAQLFF; DNA: TGTGCCTGTGACCCGCTTAATCTGGGGGCCGCTTTGACAGCACAACTCTTCTTT
D: TRDD3; V: TRDV2; size: NA; J: TRDJ1; CDR3: CACETVMEDTKRDYTDTLIF; DNA: TGTGCCTGTGAGACCGTAATGGAGGATACGAAGAGGGATTACACCGATACACTCATCTTT
D: TRDD3; V: TRDV2; size: medium-sized; J: TRDJ1; CDR3: CACDKVGEITDKLIF; DNA: TGTGCCTGTGACAAGGTGGGGGAAATCACCGATAAACTCATCTTT
D: TRDD3; V: TRDV2; size: NA; J: TRDJ1; CDR3: CACDTVGLGANTDKLIF; DNA: TGTGCCTGTGACACCGTAGGACTGGGGGCCAACACAGATAAACTCATCTTT
D: TRDD3; V: TRDV2; size: medium-sized; J: TRDJ1; CDR3: CACDTLGDSDKLIF; DNA: TGTGCCTGTGACACTCTGGGGGATTCCGATAAACTCATCTTT
D: TRDD3; V: TRDV2; size: large; J: TRDJ1; CDR3: CACDPLGDTADKLIF; DNA: TGTGCCTGTGACCCACTGGGGGATACGGCCGATAAACTCATCTTT
D: TRDD3; V: TRDV2; size: large; J: TRDJ1; CDR3: CACDFILGDGPDKLIF; DNA: TGTGCCTGTGACTTCATACTGGGGGATGGCCCCGATAAACTCATCTTT
D: TRDD3; V: TRDV2; size: medium-sized; J: TRDJ1; CDR3: CACDTVILSTGGGYTDKLIF; DNA: TGTGCCTGTGACACCGTCATTCTTAGTACTGGGGGGGGGTACACCGATAAACTCATCTTT
D: NA; V: TRDV2; size: NA; J: TRDJ1; CDR3: CACDSLTVLGPKPKATDKLIF; DNA: TGTGCCTGTGACTCCTTGACAGTACTGGGACCTAAACCTAAGGCCACCGATAAACTCATCTTT
D: TRDD3; V: TRDV2; size: few; J: TRDJ1; CDR3: CACDRLGDTDYTDKLIF; DNA: TGTGCCTGTGATCGTCTGGGGGATACGGACTACACCGATAAGCTCATCTTT
D: TRDD3; V: TRDV2; size: large; J: TRDJ1; CDR3: CACDGLGEGYTDKLIF; DNA: TGTGCCTGTGACGGGCTGGGGGAGGGTTACACCGATAAACTCATCTTT
D: TRDD3; V: TRDV2; size: few; J: TRDJ3; CDR3: CACDTLGATIRDTRQMFF; DNA: TGTGCCTGTGACACCCTGGGGGCTACGATCCGGGACACCCGACAGATGTTTTTC
D: TRDD3; V: TRDV2; size: large; J: TRDJ1; CDR3: CACDTLGLTGGSFGDTDKLIF; DNA: TGTGCCTGTGACACCCTGGGGCTTACTGGGGGTTCCTTTGGGGACACCGATAAACTCATCTTT
D: TRDD3; V: TRDV1; size: NA; J: TRDJ2; CDR3: CALGELPPDWGPSLTAQLFF; DNA: TGTGCTCTTGGGGAGCTTCCACCGGACTGGGGGCCTTCTTTGACAGCACAACTCTTCTTT
D: NA; V: TRDV2; size: medium-sized; J: TRDJ1; CDR3: CACDILGPGANTDKLIF; DNA: TGTGCCTGTGACATCCTAGGTCCGGGGGCTAACACCGATAAACTCATCTTT
D: TRDD3; V: TRDV2; size: few; J: TRDJ1; CDR3: CACDAILGDTDTDKLIF; DNA: TGTGCCTGTGACGCCATACTGGGGGATACGGACACCGATAAACTCATCTTT
D: TRDD3; V: TRDV2; size: large; J: TRDJ3; CDR3: CACDTVAGGYSSWDTRQMFF; DNA: TGTGCCTGTGACACCGTGGCTGGGGGGTACAGCTCCTGGGACACCCGACAGATGTTTTTC
D: TRDD3; V: TRDV2; size: NA; J: TRDJ1; CDR3: CACDTVSHTGGLYTDKPIF; DNA: TGTGCCTGTGACACCGTATCACATACTGGGGGCCTGTACACCGATAAACCCATCTTT
D: NA; V: TRDV2; size: NA; J: TRDJ1; CDR3: CACDWVQPKDTDKLIF; DNA: TGTGCCTGTGACTGGGTACAACCAAAGGACACCGATAAACTCATCTTT
D: NA; V: TRDV1; size: medium-sized; J: TRDJ1; CDR3: CALGDFPNSSCPPGSDKLIF; DNA: TGTGCTCTTGGGGACTTCCCTAATTCGTCGTGCCCTCCGGGGAGCGATAAACTCATCTTT
D: TRDD3; V: TRDV2; size: medium-sized; J: TRDJ1; CDR3: CACDPVLGDTSLYTDKLIF; DNA: TGTGCCTGTGACCCTGTACTGGGGGATACTTCCCTCTACACCGATAAACTCATCTTT
D: NA; V: TRDV2; size: large; J: TRDJ1; CDR3: CACDILGDSDKLIF; DNA: TGTGCCTGTGACATTCTAGGGGATTCCGATAAACTCATCTTT
D: NA; V: TRDV2; size: NA; J: TRDJ1; CDR3: CACDTIRSAVGLGDTDTLIF; DNA: TGTGCCTGTGACACCATTAGAAGCGCTGTGGGCCTCGGAGACACCGATACACTCATCTTT
D: NA; V: TRDV2; size: medium-sized; J: TRDJ1; CDR3: CACDTAEHKYTDKLIF; DNA: TGTGCCTGTGACACTGCTGAGCATAAGTACACCGATAAACTCATCTTT
D: NA; V: TRDV2; size: medium-sized; J: TRDJ1; CDR3: CACDTLAALVIDTDKLIF; DNA: TGTGCCTGTGACACCCTAGCCGCACTGGTGATAGACACCGATAAACTCATCTTT